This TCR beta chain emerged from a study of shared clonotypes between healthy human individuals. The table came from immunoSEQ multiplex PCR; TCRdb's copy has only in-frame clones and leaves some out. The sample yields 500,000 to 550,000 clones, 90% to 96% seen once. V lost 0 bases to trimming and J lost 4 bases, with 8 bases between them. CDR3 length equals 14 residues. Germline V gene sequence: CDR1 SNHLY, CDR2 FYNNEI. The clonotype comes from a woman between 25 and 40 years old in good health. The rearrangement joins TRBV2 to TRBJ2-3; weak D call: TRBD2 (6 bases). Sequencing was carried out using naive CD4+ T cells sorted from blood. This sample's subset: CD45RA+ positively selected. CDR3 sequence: CASSEASGPDTQYF. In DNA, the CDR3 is TGTGCCAGCAGTGAAGCTAGCGGCCCAGATACGCAGTATTTT.